The clone carrying this T cell receptor (beta chain) was recorded only once. These data come from a study of blood T cell repertoires in COVID-19. About the study: Whether acute or convalescent, the COVID-19 samples came from the United States, Italy and Spain. PBMCs, B-cell-depleted T cells, or T cells were the source of the cDNA or gDNA that made up the material.

The germline V and J ends were trimmed by 1 base and 0 bases, with 7 bases remaining between them. The germline gives CDR1 PRHDT, CDR2 FYEKMQ (reference sequence). The CDR3 covers 15 residues. Methods used by the authors: Scientists estimated how many nucleated cells there were by amplifying reference gene primers. Method: immunoSEQ multiplex PCR; TCRdb's copy keeps in-frame clones and lacks some. D and trimming were read from the DNA, whereas the V and J calls and clone size are those reported in that table. In the table there are approximately 130,000 clones, roughly 79% of which are singletons. The rearrangement links TRBV13 to TRBJ2-1; the D is unclear. This clonotype was sampled from a man aged 80 or over with acute or convalescent COVID-19. The sequenced sample consisted of peripheral blood. The CDR3 spells CASSLVSSSYNEQFF. CDR3 bases: TGTGCCAGCAGCTTAGTGTCTAGCTCCTACAATGAGCAGTTCTTC.